The present T cell receptor beta chain was sequenced within a study of blood T cell repertoires in COVID-19. CDR3 length: 12 amino acids. Germline lookup yields CDR1 LNHDA and CDR2 SQIVND (reference sequence). V dropped 5 bases and J dropped 7 bases, with 11 bases sitting between them. TCRdb's table, derived via immunoSEQ multiplex PCR, lists solely in-frame clones and lacks some. The repertoire includes roughly 250,000 clones, about nine tenths of them detected once, and 6% to 9% sits in the top ten. Sequencing was done on a sample of peripheral blood. This sequence joins TRBV19 and TRBJ1-1, with D unresolved. The source of this sequence is a man between 60 and 70 years old who had recovered from COVID-19. CDR3 sequence: CASSDREGEAFF. The CDR3 bases are TGTGCCAGTAGTGACCGCGAGGGTGAAGCTTTCTTT.